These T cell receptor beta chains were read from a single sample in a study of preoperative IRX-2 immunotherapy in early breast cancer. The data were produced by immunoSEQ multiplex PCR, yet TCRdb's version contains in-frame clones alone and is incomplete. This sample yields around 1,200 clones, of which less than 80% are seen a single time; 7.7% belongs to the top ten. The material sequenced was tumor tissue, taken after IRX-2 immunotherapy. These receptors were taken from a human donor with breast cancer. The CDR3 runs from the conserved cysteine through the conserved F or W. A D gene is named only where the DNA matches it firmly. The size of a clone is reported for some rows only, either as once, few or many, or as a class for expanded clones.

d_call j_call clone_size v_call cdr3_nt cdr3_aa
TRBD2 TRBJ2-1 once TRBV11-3 TGTGCCAGCAGCGCCTACCGGATAGCGGGGGGATATGAGCAGTTCTTC CASSAYRIAGGYEQFF
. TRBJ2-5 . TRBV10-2 TGCGCCAGCAGCCCAGGCCAATCCGGGGAGACCCAGTACTTC CASSPGQSGETQYF
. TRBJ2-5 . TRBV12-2 TGTGCAAGTCGCTTATCGAGGATTCAAGAGACCCAGTACTTC CASRLSRIQETQYF
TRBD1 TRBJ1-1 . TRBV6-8 TGTGCCATCAGGGGACAGGGTAGGGAAGTTCAAGCTTTCTTT CAIRGQGREVQAFF
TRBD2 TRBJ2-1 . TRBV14 TGTGCCAGCAGCCCTTCTTCGGGGGGGGGCAATGAGCAGTTCTTC CASSPSSGGGNEQFF
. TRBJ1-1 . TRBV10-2 TGCGCCAGCAGTGACCTGGTGAACACTGAAGCTTTCTTT CASSDLVNTEAFF
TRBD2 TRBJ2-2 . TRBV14 TGTGCCAGCAGCCAAGCGGCGGGAGGGACCGGGGAGCTGTTTTTT CASSQAAGGTGELFF
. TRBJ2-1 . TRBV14 TGTGCCAGCAGCCAAGGGGCTCGGGCGTTGCGAGAGCAGTTCTTC CASSQGARALREQFF
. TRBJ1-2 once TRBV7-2 TGTGCCAGCAGCTTAAGTCTGAAGAGCAGCTACACCTTC CASSLSLKSSYTF
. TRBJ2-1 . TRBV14 TGTGCCAGCAGCCAAGCGGCGGGGGCTGGGAATGAGCAGTTCTTC CASSQAAGAGNEQFF
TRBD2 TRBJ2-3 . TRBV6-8 TGTGCCATCAGGGAGACTAGCGGGGGAGGAGATACGCAGTATTTT CAIRETSGGGDTQYF
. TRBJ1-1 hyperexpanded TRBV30 TGTGCCTGGAGCGTATCCCCGATAGAAAACACTGAAGCTTTCTTT CAWSVSPIENTEAFF
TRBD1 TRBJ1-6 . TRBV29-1 TGCAGCGTTGAAGAATGGGGGACAGGGAATTCACCCCTCCACTTT CSVEEWGTGNSPLHF
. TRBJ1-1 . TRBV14 TGTGCCAGCAGCCAGGGGAGGAGGACAGTTTTACTGAACACTGAAGCTTTCTTT CASSQGRRTVLLNTEAFF
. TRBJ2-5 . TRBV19 TGTGCCAGCCGCCGTACCGGGGGCAGGGAGACCCAGTACTTC CASRRTGGRETQYF
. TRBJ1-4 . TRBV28 TGTGCCAGCAGTTTAGCGACTTTGCTGAATGAAAAACTGTTTTTT CASSLATLLNEKLFF
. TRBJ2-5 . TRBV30 TGTGCCTGGATGGGGCACGGACAAGAGACCCAGTACTTC CAWMGHGQETQYF
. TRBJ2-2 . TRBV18 TGTGCCAGCTCACTACTAGGGAACACCGGGGAGCTGTTTTTT CASSLLGNTGELFF
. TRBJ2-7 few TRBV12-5 TGTGCTAGTGGTTGGGGGACTCCTCAGGACGAGCAGTACTTC CASGWGTPQDEQYF
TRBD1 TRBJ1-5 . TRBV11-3 TGTGCCAGCAGCTTAGAAAGGGGGCGTAAGCCCCAGCATTTT CASSLERGRKPQHF
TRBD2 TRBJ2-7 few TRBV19 TGTGCCAGTAGTATTCAAGCGGGAGTCTACGAGCAGTACTTC CASSIQAGVYEQYF
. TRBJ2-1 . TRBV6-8 TGTGCCAGCAGTTTGCGGGACTCCTACAATGAGCAGTTCTTC CASSLRDSYNEQFF
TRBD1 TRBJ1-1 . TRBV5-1 TGCGCCAGCAGCGTTGGGACAGCGAACACTGAAGCTTTCTTT CASSVGTANTEAFF
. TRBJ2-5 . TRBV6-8 TGTGCCAGCACCATACAGCTTCAAGAGACCCAGTACTTC CASTIQLQETQYF
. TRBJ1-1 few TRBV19 TGTGCCAGTAGTATAGCCCCCCTAATATCGAACACTGAAGCTTTCTTT CASSIAPLISNTEAFF
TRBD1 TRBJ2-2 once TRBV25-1 TGTGCCAGCAGTGCCCGACAGGGGGCCAACACCGGGGAGCTGTTTTTT CASSARQGANTGELFF
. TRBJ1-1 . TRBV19 TGTGCCAGTAAAAGGGGACTTGAGAACACTGAAGCTTTCTTT CASKRGLENTEAFF
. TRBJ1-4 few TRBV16 TGTGCCAGCAGCCCCGTTGGAGGGCCTGAAAAACTGTTTTTT CASSPVGGPEKLFF
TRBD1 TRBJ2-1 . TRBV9 TGTGCCAGCAGCGTAGCGACAGGGCTGGGTGAGCAGTTCTTC CASSVATGLGEQFF
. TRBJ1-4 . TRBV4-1 TGCGCCAGCAGCCAAGACGGCCGAGGGTCGGACGAAAAACTGTTTTTT CASSQDGRGSDEKLFF
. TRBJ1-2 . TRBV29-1 TGCAGCGCCTTGACAGTTACTTATGGCTACACCTTC CSALTVTYGYTF